The 10 T cell receptor beta chains below come from one sample, sequenced in a study of beta chain features in type 1 diabetes. Expressed TCRB transcripts were sequenced because the isolated RNA had all been reverse transcribed beforehand. Sequenced by immunoSEQ multiplex PCR; TCRdb stores in-frame clones only, minus some. The data show around 180,000 clones, with less than 15% seen just once and about 0.59% held by the top ten. Sequenced material: central memory CD4+ T cells from blood. Every receptor here comes from a woman aged 18-35 years in good health.

This clone appeared a few times. The rearrangement uses TRBV30 and TRBJ2-7; 8 bases align to TRBD1. This CDR3 comprises 20 residues. The V gene's germline CDR1 is GTSNPN and CDR2 SVGIG (reference sequence). V was pared by 0 bases and J by 2 bases, with 21 bases of the junction left unmatched. In DNA, the CDR3 is TGTGCCTGGAGTGTACGCCCCTCAGGGGGCGCGCGGATAGTTCCCTACGAGCAGTACTTC. Its translation is CAWSVRPSGGARIVPYEQYF.

This clone was found a few times. The chain carries TRBV6-5 and TRBJ2-1, with TRBD1 matching 7 bases. V lost 6 bases and J lost 6; bases outside the gene matches: 8. The length of the CDR3 is 14 residues. Germline V CDR1 and CDR2: MNHEY, SVGAGI. In nucleotides, the CDR3 is TGTGCCAGCAGCCCACCAGGGGGAAGCAATGAGCAGTTCTTC. Residues: CASSPPGGSNEQFF.

In DNA form, the CDR3 reads TGTGCCAGCAGCTTGGCGTCGACACGCACAGATACGCAGTATTTT. Translated, it gives CASSLASTRTDTQYF. The chain combines TRBV7-9 with TRBJ2-3; no definite D call. This CDR3 has 15 amino acids. The germline V gene has CDR1 SEHNR and CDR2 FQNEAQ (reference sequence). Trimming removed 3 bases from V and 1 base from J, with 11 bases in between.

This rearrangement joins TRBV7-8 to TRBJ2-3; 9 nucleotides line up with TRBD2. Germline V gives CDR1 SGHVS, CDR2 FQNEAQ. With 4 bases clipped from V and 0 bases from J, the junction kept 5 bases outside the gene matches. This CDR3 contains 16 residues. CDR3 sequence: CASSSLAGTSTDTQYF. The DNA of the CDR3 is TGTGCCAGCAGCTCCCTAGCGGGGACTAGCACAGATACGCAGTATTTT. The variable domain in full, completed from reference TRBV7-8 and TRBJ2-3, reads GAGVSQSPRYKVAKRGQDVALRCDPISGHVSLFWYQQALGQGPEFLTYFQNEAQLDKSGLPSDRFFAERPEGSVSTLKIQRTQQEDSAVYLCASSSLAGTSTDTQYFGPGTRLTVL.

Turning to this clone: A read error may account for a junction end that differs from germline. The gene calls are TRBV29-1 and TRBJ1-4; 10 bases line up with TRBD1. The germline CDR1 and CDR2 sequences are SQVTM and ANQGSEA. The CDR3 totals 11 residues. The DNA for the CDR3 is TGCAGCGTCTCCATAGGGGGACAGGGGATTTTT. It yields the protein CSVSIGGQGIF. Based on the CDR3 plus reference TRBV29-1 and TRBJ1-4, the full variable domain is SAVISQKPSRDICQRGTSLTIQCQVDSQVTMMFWYRQQPGQSLTLIATANQGSEATYESGFVIDKFPISRPNLTFSTLTVSNMSPEDSSIYLCSVSIGGQGIFGSGTQLSVL.

In its sample, this clone was seen a few times. The chain couples TRBV18 to TRBJ1-5; 8 positions match TRBD1. This CDR3 is 18 amino acids long. V lost 2 bases and J lost 3; bases outside the gene matches: 12. The V gene's germline CDR1 is KGHSH and CDR2 LQKENI. The CDR3 spells CASSPFQTGQGNNQPQHF. DNA of the CDR3: TGTGCCAGCTCACCATTCCAAACCGGACAGGGTAACAATCAGCCCCAGCATTTT.

CDR3 sequence: CASSLEWAEYGYTF. DNA for the CDR3: TGCGCCAGCAGCTTGGAATGGGCAGAGTATGGCTACACCTTC. This rearrangement joins TRBV5-1 to TRBJ1-2; D is undetermined. This CDR3 has 14 amino acids. The ends were cut back, 0 bases at V and 5 bases at J, with 11 bases in the middle. CDR1 and CDR2 from the germline V gene are SGHRS and YFSETQ. The full variable domain, in which reference TRBV5-1 and TRBJ1-2 provide the parts outside the CDR3, is KAGVTQTPRYLIKTRGQQVTLSCSPISGHRSVSWYQQTPGQGLQFLFEYFSETQRNKGNFPGRFSGRQFSNSRSEMNVSTLELGDSALYLCASSLEWAEYGYTFGSGTRLTVV.

The table lists this clone with a few counts. The rearrangement joins TRBV29-1 to TRBJ2-7, with D unresolved. The CDR3 consists of 12 residues. V shed 7 bases and J shed 5 bases, with 15 bases lying between them. Germline V CDR1 and CDR2: SQVTM, ANQGSEA. CDR3 nucleotides: TGCAGCGCTACGGGTTCCTGGGACGAGCAGTACTTC. This gives the protein CSATGSWDEQYF.

The genes are TRBV5-6 and TRBJ2-5; 8 nucleotides match TRBD1. CDR3 size: 16 residues. Germline CDR1 and CDR2: SGHDT and YYEEEE. Losses at the gene ends were 2 bases for V and 2 bases for J; bases not matched to a gene: 8. The CDR3 sequence: CASSFPWTGKQETQYF. CDR3 sequence (DNA): TGTGCCAGCAGCTTCCCCTGGACAGGGAAGCAAGAGACCCAGTACTTC. Combining the CDR3 with reference TRBV5-6 and TRBJ2-5 gives the whole variable domain DAGVTQSPTHLIKTRGQQVTLRCSPKSGHDTVSWYQQALGQGPQFIFQYYEEEERQRGNFPDRFSGHQFPNYSSELNVNALLLGDSALYLCASSFPWTGKQETQYFGPGTRLLVL.

This clone has more than one count but fewer than ten. The CDR3 region is CASSRDRGSNQPQHF. Written as DNA, the CDR3 is TGTGCCAGTAGTAGGGACAGGGGGAGCAATCAGCCCCAGCATTTT. The chain is built from TRBV19 and TRBJ1-5; 11 positions agree with TRBD1. Germline V CDR1 and CDR2: LNHDA, SQIVND (reference sequence). J lost 1 base, V lost 4 bases, and 0 bases had no gene match. The CDR3 covers 15 residues.